These 2 T cell receptor beta chains were all obtained from the same sample, sequenced in a study of blood T cells in healthy people across ages. Primers used in a second PCR of about 7 to 11 cycles were a sample-barcoded 5' primer and a J-beta primer mix. TCRdb redid the calling of the 5' RACE reads with MiXCR, one entry per CDR3 protein. Here the sample spans 600,000 to 650,000 distinct CDR3 sequences, around 54% being singletons. The sequencing sample was made of blood. The receptors were sampled from a man between 60 and 70 years old in good health.

V and J are TRBV10-3 and TRBJ2-1; 9 bases are shared with TRBD2. The CDR3 covers 16 residues. Germline V CDR1 and CDR2: ENHRY, SYGVKD. J lost 6 bases, V lost 2 bases, and 8 bases had no gene match. The CDR3 coding sequence is TGTGCCATCAGTGAGGGGGGGGTTAGCGGGGGCAATGAGCAGTTCTTC. It yields the protein CAISEGGVSGGNEQFF.

This chain links TRBV18 with TRBJ1-6, with D possibly TRBD1 on 6 matching bases. The CDR3 totals 14 residues. From germline, CDR1 is KGHSH and CDR2 LQKENI. With 4 bases removed from V and 8 bases from J, the gap between germline ends came to 12 bases. In DNA form, the CDR3 reads TGTGCCAGCTCACGGACAGCCCTGGATTCACCCCTCCACTTT. Translating it yields CASSRTALDSPLHF.